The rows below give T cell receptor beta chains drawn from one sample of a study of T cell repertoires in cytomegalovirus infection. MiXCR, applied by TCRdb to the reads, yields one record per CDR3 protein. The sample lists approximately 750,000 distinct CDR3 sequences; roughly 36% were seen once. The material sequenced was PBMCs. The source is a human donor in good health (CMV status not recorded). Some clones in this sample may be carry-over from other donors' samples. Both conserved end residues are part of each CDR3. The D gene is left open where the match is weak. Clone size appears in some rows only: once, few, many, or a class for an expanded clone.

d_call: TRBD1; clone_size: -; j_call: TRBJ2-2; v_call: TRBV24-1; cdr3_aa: CATSETGQDYTGELFF; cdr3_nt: TGTGCCACCAGTGAAACTGGACAGGATTACACCGGGGAGCTGTTTTTT
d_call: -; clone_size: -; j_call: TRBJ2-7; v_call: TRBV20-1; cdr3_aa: CSAASSRLYEQYF; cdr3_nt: TGCAGCGCAGCAAGCTCCCGACTGTACGAGCAGTACTTC
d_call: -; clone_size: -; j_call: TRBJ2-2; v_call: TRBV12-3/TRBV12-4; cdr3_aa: CASRNRVTGELFF; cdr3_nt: TGTGCCAGCAGAAATAGGGTCACCGGGGAGCTGTTTTTT
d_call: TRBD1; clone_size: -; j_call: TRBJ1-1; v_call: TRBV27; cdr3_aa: CASSFGRGYGVTEAFF; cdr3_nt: TGTGCCAGCAGTTTCGGCAGGGGGTATGGAGTAACTGAAGCTTTCTTT
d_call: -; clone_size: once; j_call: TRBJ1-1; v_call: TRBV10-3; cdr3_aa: CAITTRGEVAVDTEAFF; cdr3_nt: TGTGCCATCACCACCCGTGGGGAGGTGGCTGTGGACACTGAAGCTTTCTTT
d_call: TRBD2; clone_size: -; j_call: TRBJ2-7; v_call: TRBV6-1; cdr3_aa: CASTLSGGYEQYF; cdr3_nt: TGTGCCAGCACCCTTAGCGGGGGCTACGAGCAGTACTTC
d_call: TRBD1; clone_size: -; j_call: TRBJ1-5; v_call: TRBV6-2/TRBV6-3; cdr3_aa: CASSYSVQGASLRNQPQHF; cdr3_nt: TGTGCCAGCAGTTACTCGGTGCAGGGGGCGAGTTTGCGGAATCAGCCCCAGCATTTT
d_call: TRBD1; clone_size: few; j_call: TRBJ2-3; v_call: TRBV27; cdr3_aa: CASSMMTGPSTDTQYF; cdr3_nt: TGTGCCAGCAGTATGATGACAGGGCCTAGCACAGATACGCAGTATTTT
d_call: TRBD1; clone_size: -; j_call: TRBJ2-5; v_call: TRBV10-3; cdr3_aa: CAISRDRASLSIMQTQYF; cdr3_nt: TGTGCCATCAGTCGGGACAGGGCCAGCCTCAGTATCATGCAGACCCAGTACTTC
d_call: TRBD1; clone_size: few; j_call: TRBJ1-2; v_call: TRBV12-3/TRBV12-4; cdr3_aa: CASSLVGLGQAHGYTF; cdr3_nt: TGTGCCAGCAGTTTGGTTGGTCTAGGACAGGCCCATGGCTACACCTTC
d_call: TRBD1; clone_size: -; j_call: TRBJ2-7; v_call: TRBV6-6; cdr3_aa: CASSMISGTGAGEQYF; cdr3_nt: TGTGCCAGCAGTATGATATCCGGGACAGGGGCAGGGGAGCAGTACTTC
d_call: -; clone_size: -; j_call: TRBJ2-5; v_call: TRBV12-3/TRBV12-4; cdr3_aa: CASSLGRPETQYF; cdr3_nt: TGTGCCAGCAGTTTGGGGCGCCCAGAGACCCAGTACTTC
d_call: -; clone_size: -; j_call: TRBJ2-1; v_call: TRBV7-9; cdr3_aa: CASSLVEAGITEQFF; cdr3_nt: TGTGCCAGCAGCTTAGTCGAGGCGGGGATCACTGAGCAGTTCTTC
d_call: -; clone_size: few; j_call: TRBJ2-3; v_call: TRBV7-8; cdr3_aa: CASSYGTSTDTQYF; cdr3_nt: TGTGCCAGCAGCTACGGGACTAGCACAGATACGCAGTATTTT
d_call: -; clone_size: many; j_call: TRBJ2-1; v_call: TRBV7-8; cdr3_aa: CASSFRVGEQFF; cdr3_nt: TGTGCCAGCAGCTTTAGAGTCGGTGAGCAGTTCTTC
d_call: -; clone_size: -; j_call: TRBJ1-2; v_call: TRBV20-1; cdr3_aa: CSALTGGRNYGYTF; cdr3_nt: TGCAGTGCTCTGACGGGGGGCCGTAACTATGGCTACACCTTC
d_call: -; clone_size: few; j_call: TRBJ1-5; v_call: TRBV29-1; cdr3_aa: CSGWEVDQPQHF; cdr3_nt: TGCAGCGGGTGGGAGGTGGATCAGCCCCAGCATTTT
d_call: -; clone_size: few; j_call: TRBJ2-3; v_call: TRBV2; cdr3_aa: CASKKDGTDTQYF; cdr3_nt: TGTGCCAGCAAGAAGGACGGCACAGATACGCAGTATTTT